Included here is one T cell receptor beta chain sequence, with context. The data belong to a study of blood T cell repertoires in COVID-19. Study as a whole: Acute and convalescent COVID-19 samples came from the United States, Italy and Spain. The analysed material was cDNA or gDNA that came from T cells, B-cell-depleted T cells, or PBMCs.

V gave up 0 bases and J gave up 1 base; unmatched junction bases: 5. CDR1 is SGDLS, CDR2 YYNGEE, per germline. The CDR3 has 16 amino acids. In the authors' methods: Nucleated cell counts were estimated from reference gene primer amplification. Sequenced by immunoSEQ multiplex PCR; TCRdb stores in-frame clones only, minus some. V and J calls plus clone size are reproduced from that table; the DNA served to infer D and trimming. The sample shows about 83,000 clones, roughly 87% of them seen only once. This chain links TRBV9 with TRBJ2-3, with TRBD2 identical over 7 bases. This sequence was found in a woman aged 50 to 60 with active or convalescent COVID-19. Material: peripheral blood. The CDR3 loop is CASSVGGGVGTDTQYF. The CDR3 nucleotides are TGTGCCAGCAGCGTAGGGGGAGGGGTGGGCACAGATACGCAGTATTTT.